This TCR beta chain is from a study of blood T cell repertoires in COVID-19. Study-level information: COVID-19 samples collected from the United States, Italy and Spain covered acute and convalescent phases. Sources were T cells, B-cell-depleted T cells, or PBMCs; the material itself was cDNA or gDNA.

Authors' processing steps: Estimated nucleated cell counts came from reference gene primer amplification. Data came from immunoSEQ multiplex PCR; TCRdb stores just in-frame clones and leaves some out. V, J and clone size were drawn from that table, and D and trimming were deduced from the DNA. The table has 300,000 to 450,000 clones, around 87% seen once. Losses at the gene ends were 2 bases for V and 6 bases for J; bases not matched to a gene: 11. The CDR3 is made up of 19 amino acids. The V gene's germline CDR1 is MGHRA and CDR2 YSYEKL. The sequence was collected from a human donor in a cohort sampled during active COVID-19. The rearrangement uses TRBV4-1 and TRBJ2-1; 15 positions agree with TRBD2. The source material was peripheral blood. DNA for the CDR3: TGCGCCAGCAGCCAAACAGATCCCGGGACTAGCGGGAGGATCAATGAGCAGTTCTTC. Amino acid sequence: CASSQTDPGTSGRINEQFF.